This T cell receptor beta chain stems from a study of cytomegalovirus exposure and HLA in healthy donors (dated by TCRdb to 2016 to 2017). About the study as a whole: An earlier analysis of approximately 590 of the donors reported about 250 Gb of sequence data and 100 million to 130 million unique TCR beta sequences from roughly 180 million T cells. The genetic ancestry cluster associated with self-reported Caucasian donors included roughly 84% of the roughly 380 genotyped donors. To study patterns of TCR occurrence, a later analysis re-analyzed previously published TCR beta repertoires from 550 to 800 donors and added high-resolution HLA genotyping. The study used immunosequencing to profile the T cell repertoires of approximately 640 subjects and linked those repertoires to cytomegalovirus serostatus. Donor age, sex, ethnicity and CMV serostatus were compiled together with the repertoire data. HLA typing covered class I and class II loci at four-digit resolution. A later genetic analysis used genome-wide SNP genotypes for about 60% of the roughly 700 donors, treating that subset as a discovery cohort. In the later analysis, no new phenotypic data were used to find candidate immune exposures; instead, reliance was placed on TCR beta sequences and their occurrence across donors. Along with the approximately 620-subject first cohort, a separate validation cohort of about 110 different subjects was used. An early release that covered approximately 600 HLA-typed donors contained around 300 gigabases of sequencing data and tens of millions of unique TCR sequences. On average, roughly 250,000 unique TCR beta nucleotide sequences were sequenced per donor among fewer than 500 genotyped donors of the cohort, with approximately 18% of those sequences being non-productive. Every repertoire in the discovery cohort had been generated on one and the same sequencing platform. Typing coverage differed by locus: A, B, C, DRB1 and DQB1 were typed in about 620-630 donors, DQA1 in about 500, DPA1 in around 610, and DPB1 in 472. Because of strong linkage in the cohort, 4 to 6 DR-DQ haplotypes were treated as single units for association and clustering. The study was designed to test whether signatures of past pathogen exposure could be identified by cataloging public T cell receptors. In an earlier analysis of roughly 540 of the donors, high-throughput TCR beta sequencing was used to judge whether each TCR beta V gene segment behaved as functional or pseudogenic. High-throughput TCR immunosequencing, statistical association of individual TCRs with disease status, and machine learning were combined to predict cytomegalovirus infection status. General study outcomes and caveats: V-gene and J-gene trimming of TCR beta chains was associated with a missense DCLRE1C variant in a later genetic analysis, and the association was replicated in an independent cohort. A later analysis reported that several top co-occurrence clusters appeared linked to parvovirus B19, influenza, CMV and Epstein-Barr virus. Correlated functional status among segregating V segments might reflect linkage disequilibrium, but an unknown experimental factor could not be ruled out. Most TCR sequences were observed very rarely across donors, whereas some public TCRs were present in many individuals. A group of highly shared sequence variants was considered likely to be a technical artifact of the sequencing pipeline. The cohort was sequenced for TCR beta chains only, and without alpha or paired-chain data the features that could be detected were limited. Most CMV-associated TCR beta chains appeared to be HLA-restricted in a later analysis, and the HLA associations seemed to be driven largely by CMV exposure. A later analysis found that TCR association rates varied across HLA loci, with DRB1 alleles showing the most associated TCRs and HLA-C alleles the fewest. For the cohort, immune exposure information was limited to CMV serostatus. A total of 150 or so TCR beta chains were listed by the study as associated with cytomegalovirus. A further reported finding was that TCR beta sequences accurately predicted the HLA-A and HLA-B alleles for most subjects in the first cohort. The authors suggested that the approach could potentially be extended to other disease states and immunological phenotypes. The 87-base-pair reads could not distinguish some IMGT-functional V segments, including TRBV6-2 and TRBV6-3, so those segments were excluded. In a later analysis, 15,000 to 20,000 TCR beta sequences were associated with specific HLA alleles at a false discovery rate of 0.05. A later genetic analysis reported fewer N-insertions in productive TCRs among donors in an Asian-associated ancestry cluster than the roughly 670-donor mean. HLA typing was unavailable for some donors at each locus, so association tests used only the typed subset. The classifier was reported to diagnose cytomegalovirus status with high specificity and sensitivity in both the original and validation cohorts. In a later analysis, HLA-associated TCR beta chains were found to be more clonally expanded and to have lower generation probabilities than equally common non-associated chains. Assigning TCR associations to individual alleles was difficult when HLA alleles, especially DR and DQ, strongly co-occurred. An earlier analysis of several hundred of the donors showed that most TCR beta V segments appeared in productive rearrangements either about 87% or about 30% of the time, which broadly matched IMGT annotations. Because counts were too low, approximately 15 rarely observed V segments, including chromosome 9 orphons, were excluded from the earlier analysis of 587 of the donors. A few of the identified cytomegalovirus-associated TCR beta chains were confirmed in vitro to be specific for cytomegalovirus antigens. Sequencing depth was assumed to be roughly uniform across donors in the presence/absence analyses, though that assumption may not hold.

Preparation of the library involved the immunoSEQ multiplex PCR assay. For the multiplex PCR, a mixture combining 60 forward primers for TCR Vbeta segments and 13 reverse primers for TCR Jbeta segments was used. The CDR3 region of rearranged TCR beta genes was amplified from genomic DNA with a multiplex PCR assay. The Illumina HiSeq System was used to sequence the amplified TCR beta libraries as 87-base-pair reads. Per the original workflow: A later analysis tallied roughly 80 million unique TCR beta chains across the 610 or so repertoires, and 10 million to 11 million of those chains were shared by two or more donors. Raw reads were error-corrected and collapsed into unique sequences by a nearest-neighbor algorithm in which closely related sequences were merged to remove PCR and sequencing errors. CDR3 sequences were aligned to IMGT reference sequences to assign V, D and J gene segments. Each retained sequence needed at least a six-nucleotide match to both a V gene segment and a J gene segment. A rearrangement was called productive if the CDR3 had no stop codons and remained in frame with V and J, and every other rearrangement was called non-productive. Following IMGT convention, CDR3 was defined as the stretch from the second conserved V-encoded cysteine up to the conserved J-encoded phenylalanine. The earlier analysis of about 570 of the donors excluded any sequence lacking an unambiguous match to a single V gene segment. In an earlier analysis of some 590 of the donors, V segments were called functional above 56.7% productive rearrangements and were called segregating when the between-donor standard deviation exceeded 5%. To diagnose cytomegalovirus status from the catalog of TCR beta chain sequences, a statistical classification framework was built. A later analysis assigned V and J genes by comparing TCR nucleotide sequences with IMGT/GENE-DB human TR gene sequences. A later analysis assigned CDR3 sequences and most-parsimonious VDJ recombination scenarios with the TCRdist pipeline. In a later analysis, each TCR beta chain was defined by its CDR3 amino acid sequence together with its V-gene family, and reads lacking a unique V-gene family were excluded. As a way to deal with suspected cross-contamination and a sequencing artifact, a later analysis dropped 640 or so nucleotide sequences that were highly shared and had low generation probability. A later analysis calculated a clonal expansion index for each public chain from normalized within-repertoire ranks of inferred template counts. In a later analysis, generation probabilities were computed with a VDJ recombination model fitted to out-of-frame rearrangements, and the resulting probabilities were checked against IGoR. In a later analysis, hypergeometric tests were used to score TCR-TCR, TCR-HLA and TCR-CMV co-occurrence, with a repertoire-size bias correction applied to TCR pairs. A later analysis estimated false discovery rates by permuting HLA or CMV assignments 20 times. In a later analysis, co-occurring TCRs were grouped using DBSCAN, and TCRdist sequence similarity was added for clustering within HLA-allele-positive subsets. Repertoires with fewer than 30,000 or more than 120,000 public chains were left out of co-occurrence clustering, as were five repertoires with anomalous nucleotide sharing. Entries here come from immuneACCESS through TCRdb and include only in-frame sequences with V and J called. Some clones fail to appear in such tables; in the studies checked, an unresolved V gene covers under half of the shortfall, and the cause of the remainder is unknown. The DNA was the basis for D and trimming; V, J and clone size are from that table. The sample table records about 190,000 clones; about 80% of these occur just once. The ten most abundant clones make up roughly an eighth of the sample.

Its CDR3 holds 16 amino acids, cysteine through phenylalanine. This entry keeps only the CDR3 DNA: 48 bases, framed from base 1. Here V drops 3 bases and J drops 2 bases, and the junction holds 8 bases not matched to any gene. Sequences SGHTA (CDR1) and FQGNSA (CDR2) are obtained from the germline V gene. A note on this clone: Its specific antigen is unknown. The record has no base qualities; no much larger clone is one base away.

The cohort was made up of roughly 670 healthy bone marrow donors. At the time of sampling, every cohort member was nominally healthy, though immune exposures that went unrecorded were likely present. The donor was CMV seropositive and belonged to the group of 250 to 350 seropositive cohort members. A peripheral blood sample was provided by each donor, and peripheral blood mononuclear cells were used for TCR beta sequencing. The Qiagen DNeasy Blood Extraction Kit was used to extract genomic DNA from the blood cell samples. Sequencing used PBMCs. This receptor was taken from a woman aged 30 to 39 in good health and CMV-seropositive. The chain uses TRBV7-2 and TRBJ2-5; a stretch of 8 junction bases matches TRBD2. The bases read TGTGCCAGCAGCTTGGTCCGGACTAGCAGGCAAGAGACCCAGTACTTC. Translation gives CASSLVRTSRQETQYF.